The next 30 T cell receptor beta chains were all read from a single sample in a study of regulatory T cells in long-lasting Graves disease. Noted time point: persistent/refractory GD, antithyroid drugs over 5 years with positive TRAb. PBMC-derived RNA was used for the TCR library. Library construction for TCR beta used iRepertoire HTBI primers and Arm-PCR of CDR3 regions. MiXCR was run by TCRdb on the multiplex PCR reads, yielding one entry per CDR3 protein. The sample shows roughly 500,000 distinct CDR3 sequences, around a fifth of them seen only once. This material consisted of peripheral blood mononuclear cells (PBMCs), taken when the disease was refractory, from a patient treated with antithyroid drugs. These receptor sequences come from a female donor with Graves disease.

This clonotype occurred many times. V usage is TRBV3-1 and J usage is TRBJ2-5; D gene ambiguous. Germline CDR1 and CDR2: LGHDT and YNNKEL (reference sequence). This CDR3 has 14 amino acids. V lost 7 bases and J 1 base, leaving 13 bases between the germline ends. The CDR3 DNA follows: TGTGCCAGCACCCCACTTGGGGTCCAAGAGACCCAGTACTTC. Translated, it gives CASTPLGVQETQYF.

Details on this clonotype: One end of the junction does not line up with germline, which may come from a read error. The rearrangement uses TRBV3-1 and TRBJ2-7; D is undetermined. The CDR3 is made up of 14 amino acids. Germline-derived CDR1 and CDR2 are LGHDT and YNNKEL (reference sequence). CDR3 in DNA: TGTGCCAGCAGCCAAGAGCCTTCTTCCTTCGAGCAGTACTTC. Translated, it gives CASSQEPSSFEQYF.

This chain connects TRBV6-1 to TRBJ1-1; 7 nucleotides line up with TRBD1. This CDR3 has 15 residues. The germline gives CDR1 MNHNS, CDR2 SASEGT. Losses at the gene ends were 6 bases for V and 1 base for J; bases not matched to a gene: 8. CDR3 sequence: CASRGRTGENTEAFF. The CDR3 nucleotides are TGTGCCAGCAGGGGGAGGACAGGAGAGAACACTGAAGCTTTCTTT.

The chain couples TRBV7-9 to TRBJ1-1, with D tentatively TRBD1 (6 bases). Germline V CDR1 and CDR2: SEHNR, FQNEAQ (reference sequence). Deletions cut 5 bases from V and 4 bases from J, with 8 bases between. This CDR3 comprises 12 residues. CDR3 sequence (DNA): TGTGCCAGCAGCCCGGACAGCACTGAAGCTTTCTTT. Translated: CASSPDSTEAFF. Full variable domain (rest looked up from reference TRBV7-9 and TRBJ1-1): DTGVSQNPRHKITKRGQNVTFRCDPISEHNRLYWYRQTLGQGPEFLTYFQNEAQLEKSRLLSDRFSAERPKGSFSTLEIQRTEQGDSAMYLCASSPDSTEAFFGQGTRLTVV.

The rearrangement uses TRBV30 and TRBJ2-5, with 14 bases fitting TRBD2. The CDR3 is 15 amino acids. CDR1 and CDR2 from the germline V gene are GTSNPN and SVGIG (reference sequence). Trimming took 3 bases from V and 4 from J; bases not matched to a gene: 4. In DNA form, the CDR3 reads TGTGCCTGGAGCCCAGGACTAGCGGGAGGAGAGACCCAGTACTTC. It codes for CAWSPGLAGGETQYF.

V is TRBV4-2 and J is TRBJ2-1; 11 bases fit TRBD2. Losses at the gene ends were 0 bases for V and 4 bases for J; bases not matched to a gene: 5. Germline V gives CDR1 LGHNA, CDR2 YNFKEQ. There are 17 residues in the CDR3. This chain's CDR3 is CASSQDLAGGMYNEQFF. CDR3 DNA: TGTGCCAGCAGCCAAGACTTAGCGGGAGGGATGTACAATGAGCAGTTCTTC.

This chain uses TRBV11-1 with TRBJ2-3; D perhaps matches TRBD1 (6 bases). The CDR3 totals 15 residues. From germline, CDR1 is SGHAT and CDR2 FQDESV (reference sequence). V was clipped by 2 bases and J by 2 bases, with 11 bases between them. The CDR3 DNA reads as TGTGCCAGCAGCTTAACGGGACAAATCACAGATACGCAGTATTTT. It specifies CASSLTGQITDTQYF. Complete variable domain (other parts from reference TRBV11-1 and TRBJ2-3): EAEVAQSPRYKITEKSQAVAFWCDPISGHATLYWYRQILGQGPELLVQFQDESVVDDSQLPKDRFSAERLKGVDSTLKIQPAELGDSAMYLCASSLTGQITDTQYFGPGTRLTVL.

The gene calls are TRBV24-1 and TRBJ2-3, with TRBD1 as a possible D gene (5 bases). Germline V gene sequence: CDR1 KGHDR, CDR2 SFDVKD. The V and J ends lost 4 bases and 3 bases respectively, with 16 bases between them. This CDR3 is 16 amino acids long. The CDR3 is CATSEMTAAGTDTQYF. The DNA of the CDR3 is TGTGCCACCAGTGAGATGACAGCAGCTGGGACAGATACGCAGTATTTT.

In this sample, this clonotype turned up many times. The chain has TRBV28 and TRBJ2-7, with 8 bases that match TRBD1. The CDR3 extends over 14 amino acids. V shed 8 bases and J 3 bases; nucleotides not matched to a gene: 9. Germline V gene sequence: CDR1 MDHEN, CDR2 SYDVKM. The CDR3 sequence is CASSWDRTLYEQYF. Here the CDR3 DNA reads TGTGCCAGCTCTTGGGACAGGACCCTCTACGAGCAGTACTTC.

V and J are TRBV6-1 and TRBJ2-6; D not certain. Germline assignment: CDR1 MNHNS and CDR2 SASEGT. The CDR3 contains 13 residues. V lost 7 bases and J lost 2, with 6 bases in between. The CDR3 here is CASTSAGANVLTF. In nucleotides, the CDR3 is TGTGCCAGCACCTCCGCTGGGGCCAACGTCCTGACTTTC.

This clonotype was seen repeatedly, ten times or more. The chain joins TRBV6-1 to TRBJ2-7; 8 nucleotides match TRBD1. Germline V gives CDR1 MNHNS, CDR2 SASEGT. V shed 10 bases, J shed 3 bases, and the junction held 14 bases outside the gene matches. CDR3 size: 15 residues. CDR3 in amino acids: CATTGGTAIIYEQYF. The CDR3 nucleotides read TGTGCCACCACAGGGGGAACGGCCATCATCTACGAGCAGTACTTC.

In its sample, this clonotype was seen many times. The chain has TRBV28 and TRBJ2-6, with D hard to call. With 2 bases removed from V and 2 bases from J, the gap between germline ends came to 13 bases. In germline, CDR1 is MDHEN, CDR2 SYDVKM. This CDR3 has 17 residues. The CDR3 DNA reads TGTGCCAGCAGTTTAGCACCTCATAAACCTGGGGCCAACGTCCTGACTTTC. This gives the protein CASSLAPHKPGANVLTF.

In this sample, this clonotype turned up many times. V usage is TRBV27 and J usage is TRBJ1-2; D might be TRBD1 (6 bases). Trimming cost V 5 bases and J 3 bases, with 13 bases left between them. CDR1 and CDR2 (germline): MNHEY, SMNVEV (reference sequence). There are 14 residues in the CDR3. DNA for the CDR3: TGTGCCAGCAGTCTCAGGGGCGGCTACTATGGCTACACCTTC. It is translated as CASSLRGGYYGYTF.

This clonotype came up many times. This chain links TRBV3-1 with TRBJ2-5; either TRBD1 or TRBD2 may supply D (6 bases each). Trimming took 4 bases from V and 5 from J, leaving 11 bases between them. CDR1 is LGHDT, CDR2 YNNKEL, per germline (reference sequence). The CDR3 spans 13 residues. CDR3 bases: TGTGCCAGCAGCCCATGGAGGGGGGAGACCCAGTACTTC. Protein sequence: CASSPWRGETQYF.

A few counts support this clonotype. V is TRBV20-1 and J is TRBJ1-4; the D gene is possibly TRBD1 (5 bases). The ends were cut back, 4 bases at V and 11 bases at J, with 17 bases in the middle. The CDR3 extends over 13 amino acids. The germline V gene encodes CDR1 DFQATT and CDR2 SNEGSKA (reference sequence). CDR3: CSATWTIGEKLFF. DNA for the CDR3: TGCAGTGCTACCTGGACAATTGGTGAGAAACTGTTTTTT.

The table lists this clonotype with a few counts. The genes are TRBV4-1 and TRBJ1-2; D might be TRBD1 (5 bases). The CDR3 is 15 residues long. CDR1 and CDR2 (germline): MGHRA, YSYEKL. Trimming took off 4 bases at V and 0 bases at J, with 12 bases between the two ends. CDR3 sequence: CASSPRQPPNYGYTF. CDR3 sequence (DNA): TGCGCCAGCAGCCCGAGACAGCCCCCTAACTATGGCTACACCTTC.

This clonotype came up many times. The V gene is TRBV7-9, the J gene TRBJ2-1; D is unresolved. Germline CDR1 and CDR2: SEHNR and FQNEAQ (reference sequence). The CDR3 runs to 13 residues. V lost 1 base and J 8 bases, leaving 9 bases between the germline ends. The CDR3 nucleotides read TGTGCCAGCAGCTTAGTCCTAAGGGATGAGCAGTTCTTC. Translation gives CASSLVLRDEQFF.

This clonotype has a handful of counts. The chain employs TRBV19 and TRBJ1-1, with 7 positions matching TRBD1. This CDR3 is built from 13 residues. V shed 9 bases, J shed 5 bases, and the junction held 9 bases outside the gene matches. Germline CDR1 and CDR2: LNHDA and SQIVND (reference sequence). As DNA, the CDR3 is TGTGCCAGCCGGGACAGACAAGGGACTGAAGCTTTCTTT. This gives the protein CASRDRQGTEAFF.

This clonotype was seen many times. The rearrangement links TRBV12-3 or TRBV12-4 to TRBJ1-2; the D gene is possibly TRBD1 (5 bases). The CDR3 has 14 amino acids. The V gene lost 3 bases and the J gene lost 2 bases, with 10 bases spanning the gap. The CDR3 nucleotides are TGTGCCAGCAGTTTGGAGGCAGGGAACTATGGCTACACCTTC. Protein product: CASSLEAGNYGYTF.

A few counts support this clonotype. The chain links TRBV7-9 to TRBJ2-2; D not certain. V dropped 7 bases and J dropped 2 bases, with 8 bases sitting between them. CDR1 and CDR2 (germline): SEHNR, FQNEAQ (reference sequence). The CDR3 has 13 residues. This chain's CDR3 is CASIQPNTGELFF. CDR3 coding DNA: TGTGCCAGCATCCAGCCTAACACCGGGGAGCTGTTTTTT.

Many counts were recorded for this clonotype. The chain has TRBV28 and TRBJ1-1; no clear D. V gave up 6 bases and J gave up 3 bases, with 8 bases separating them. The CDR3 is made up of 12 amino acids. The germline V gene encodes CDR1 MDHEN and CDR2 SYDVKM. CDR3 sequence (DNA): TGTGCCAGCAGCCACCCGGACACTGAAGCTTTCTTT. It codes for CASSHPDTEAFF.

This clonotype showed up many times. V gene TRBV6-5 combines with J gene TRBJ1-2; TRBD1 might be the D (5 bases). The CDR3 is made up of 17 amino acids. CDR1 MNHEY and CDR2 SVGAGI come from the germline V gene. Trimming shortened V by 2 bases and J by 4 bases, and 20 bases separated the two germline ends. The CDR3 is CASSYVANSGTGYGYTF. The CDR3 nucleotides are TGTGCCAGCAGTTACGTTGCGAACTCAGGGACGGGCTATGGCTACACCTTC.

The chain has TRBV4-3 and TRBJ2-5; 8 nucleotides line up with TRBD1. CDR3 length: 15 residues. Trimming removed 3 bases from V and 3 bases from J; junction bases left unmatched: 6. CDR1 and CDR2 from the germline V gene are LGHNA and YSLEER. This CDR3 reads CASSQGPTGEETQYF. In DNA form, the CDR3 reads TGCGCCAGCAGCCAGGGCCCGACAGGGGAAGAGACCCAGTACTTC.

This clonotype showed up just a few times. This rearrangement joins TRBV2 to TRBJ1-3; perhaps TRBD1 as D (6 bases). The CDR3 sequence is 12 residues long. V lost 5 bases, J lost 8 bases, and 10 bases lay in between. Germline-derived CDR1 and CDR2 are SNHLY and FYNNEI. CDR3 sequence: CASSQSGDTIYF. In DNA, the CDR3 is TGTGCCAGCAGTCAATCAGGGGACACCATATATTTT.

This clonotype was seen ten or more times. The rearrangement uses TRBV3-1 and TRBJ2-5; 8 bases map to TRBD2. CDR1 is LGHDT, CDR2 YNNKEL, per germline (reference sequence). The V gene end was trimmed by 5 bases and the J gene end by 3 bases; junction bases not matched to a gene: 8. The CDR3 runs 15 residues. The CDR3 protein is CASSILRLAKETQYF. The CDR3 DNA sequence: TGTGCCAGCAGCATACTCCGACTAGCGAAAGAGACCCAGTACTTC.

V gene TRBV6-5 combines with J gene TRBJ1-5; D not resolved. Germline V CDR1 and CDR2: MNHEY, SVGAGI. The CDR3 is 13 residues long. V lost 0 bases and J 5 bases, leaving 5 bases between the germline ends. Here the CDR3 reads CASSYSHDQPQHF. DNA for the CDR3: TGTGCCAGCAGTTACTCCCACGATCAGCCCCAGCATTTT.

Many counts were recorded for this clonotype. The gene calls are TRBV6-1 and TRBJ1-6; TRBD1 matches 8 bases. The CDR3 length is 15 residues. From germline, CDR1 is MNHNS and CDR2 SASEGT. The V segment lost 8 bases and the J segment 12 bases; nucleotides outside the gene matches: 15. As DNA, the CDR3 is TGTGCCAGCGGGACAGGTGCAGGTGGAGTACAACCCCTCCACTTT. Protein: CASGTGAGGVQPLHF.

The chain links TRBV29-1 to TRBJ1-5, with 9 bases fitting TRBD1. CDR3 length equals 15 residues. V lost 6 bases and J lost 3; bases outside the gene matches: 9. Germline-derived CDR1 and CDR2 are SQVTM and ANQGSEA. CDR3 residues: CSVGWRTGVNQPQHF. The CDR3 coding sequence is TGCAGCGTCGGCTGGCGGACAGGGGTCAATCAGCCCCAGCATTTT.

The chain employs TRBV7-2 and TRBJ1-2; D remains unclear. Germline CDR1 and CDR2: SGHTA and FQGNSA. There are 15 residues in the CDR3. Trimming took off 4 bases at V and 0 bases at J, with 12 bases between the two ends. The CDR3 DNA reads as TGTGCCAGCAGCTCAGTTCCGGGCGCTAACTATGGCTACACCTTC. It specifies CASSSVPGANYGYTF.

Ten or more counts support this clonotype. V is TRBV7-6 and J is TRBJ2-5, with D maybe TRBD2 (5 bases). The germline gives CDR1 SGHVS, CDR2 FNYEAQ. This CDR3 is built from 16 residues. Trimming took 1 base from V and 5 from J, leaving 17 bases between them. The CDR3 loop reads CASSLGGGGLAETQYF. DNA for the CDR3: TGTGCCAGCAGCTTAGGAGGCGGCGGGTTGGCGGAGACCCAGTACTTC.